Listed here are 7 T cell receptor beta chains from one sample, sequenced in a study of blood T cell repertoires in COVID-19. Assay used: immunoSEQ multiplex PCR; TCRdb lists only in-frame clones, some missing. The repertoire includes roughly 250,000 clones, approximately 85% of them detected once, and roughly 0.94% sits in the top ten. Sequencing used peripheral blood. Receptors were obtained from a human donor with COVID-19, enrolled during active disease. The donor label of this sample is uncertain.

V usage is TRBV5-5 and J usage is TRBJ1-4; 8 bases line up with TRBD1. From germline, CDR1 is SGHKS and CDR2 YYEKEE (reference sequence). The CDR3 length is 14 residues. After removal of 4 bases from V and 5 bases from J, the junction contained 4 bases not matched to a gene. Here the CDR3 DNA reads TGTGCCAGCAGCGTGGACAGGGCCAATGAAAAACTGTTTTTT. This translates into CASSVDRANEKLFF.

The gene calls are TRBV7-3 and TRBJ2-3; no clear D. V lost 1 base and J 1 base, leaving 9 bases between the germline ends. Germline CDR1 is SGHTA and CDR2 is FQGTGA. The CDR3 extends over 15 amino acids. Here the CDR3 reads CASSLRGQRTDTQYF. The CDR3 DNA is TGTGCCAGCAGCTTAAGAGGCCAGCGCACAGATACGCAGTATTTT. Supplemented by reference TRBV7-3 and TRBJ2-3, the full variable domain reads GAGVSQTPSNKVTEKGKYVELRCDPISGHTALYWYRQSLGQGPEFLIYFQGTGAADDSGLPNDRFFAVRPEGSVSTLKIQRTERGDSAVYLCASSLRGQRTDTQYFGPGTRLTVL.

The rearrangement uses TRBV4-1 and TRBJ2-1; TRBD2 aligns across 8 bases. J gave up 10 bases and V 0 bases, and 17 bases lay outside the gene matches. CDR1 is MGHRA, CDR2 YSYEKL, per germline. This CDR3 is 18 amino acids long. The CDR3 protein is CASSQETGYESGRGEQFF. CDR3 sequence (DNA): TGCGCCAGCAGCCAAGAAACTGGTTACGAAAGCGGGAGAGGCGAGCAGTTCTTC.

The chain uses TRBV28 and TRBJ1-4; TRBD1 matches 10 bases. V shed 5 bases, J shed 7 bases, and the junction held 7 bases outside the gene matches. Germline CDR1 is MDHEN and CDR2 is SYDVKM. This CDR3 is built from 15 residues. In DNA form, the CDR3 reads TGTGCCAGCAGTCCCCGACAGGGGGCAGGTGAAAAACTGTTTTTT. Its translation: CASSPRQGAGEKLFF.

The rearrangement joins TRBV7-9 to TRBJ1-1, with TRBD1 matching over 10 bases. The CDR3 is 15 residues long. The germline gives CDR1 SEHNR, CDR2 FQNEAQ (reference sequence). Trimming at V came to 5 bases and at J to 7 bases, leaving 10 bases not matched to a gene. The CDR3 DNA sequence: TGTGCCAGCAGCAATCTCGGGACAGGGGATAGTGAAGCTTTCTTT. Translating it yields CASSNLGTGDSEAFF.

This chain joins TRBV7-6 and TRBJ1-2; 11 bases match TRBD1. The CDR3 covers 15 residues. Germline assignment: CDR1 SGHVS and CDR2 FNYEAQ. V trimming: 1 base; J trimming: 8 bases; junction bases outside the gene matches: 6. The CDR3 DNA reads TGTGCCAGCAGCTTAGGATCTTGGACAGGGGGCGGCTACACCTTC. Translated, it gives CASSLGSWTGGGYTF. Looking up the rest from reference TRBV7-6 and TRBJ1-2 gives the full variable domain: GAGVSQSPRYKVTKRGQDVALRCDPISGHVSLYWYRQALGQGPEFLTYFNYEAQQDKSGLPNDRFSAERPEGSISTLTIQRTEQRDSAMYRCASSLGSWTGGGYTFGSGTRLTVV.

The chain joins TRBV6-5 to TRBJ1-1; no reliable D call. The CDR3 runs to 13 residues. V gave up 6 bases and J gave up 3 bases, with 11 bases separating them. Germline assignment: CDR1 MNHEY and CDR2 SVGAGI. This chain's CDR3 is CASRNQLDTEAFF. The CDR3 region has the DNA TGTGCCAGCAGGAACCAGCTAGACACTGAAGCTTTCTTT.